This T cell receptor beta chain was captured in a study of blood T cell repertoires in COVID-19. The wider study: Samples taken during acute and convalescent COVID-19 were collected in the United States, Italy and Spain. In each case, the material was cDNA or gDNA derived from T cells, B-cell-depleted T cells, or PBMCs.

Patients from Seattle were sampled longitudinally, starting during active infection. Original handling: Amplification of reference gene primers was used by the study to estimate nucleated cell counts. Sequencing used immunoSEQ multiplex PCR; TCRdb keeps in-frame clones, though not all of them. Clone size and the V and J calls come from that table; the DNA yielded D and trimming. The sample holds roughly 250,000 clones, roughly 84% seen once. Per the germline V gene, CDR1 is LGHDT and CDR2 is YNNKEL (reference sequence). This CDR3 has 16 residues. V dropped 0 bases and J dropped 8 bases, with 19 bases sitting between them.

This rearrangement joins TRBV3-1 (or the pseudogene TRBV3-2) to TRBJ2-5; no clear D. Sequences were obtained from peripheral blood. The TCR comes from a person between 65 and 79 years old with COVID-19, enrolled during active disease. The CDR3 DNA follows: TGTGCCAGCAGCCAAGAATCTACTTACTCTCCGGGTACCCAGTACTTC. This codes for CASSQESTYSPGTQYF.